These 5 T cell receptor beta chains came from one sample sequenced in a study of blood T cell repertoires in COVID-19. Sequencing used immunoSEQ multiplex PCR; TCRdb keeps in-frame clones, though not all of them. Of 150,000 or so clones in the sample, about four fifths were seen once. The sequencing sample was made of peripheral blood. Receptors were obtained from a human donor with acute or convalescent COVID-19. The donor label of this sample is uncertain.

V gene TRBV7-2 combines with J gene TRBJ1-2, with D possibly TRBD1 on 5 matching bases. The CDR3 sequence is 14 residues long. Germline-derived CDR1 and CDR2 are SGHTA and FQGNSA. V was clipped by 5 bases and J by 6 bases, with 16 bases between them. The CDR3 is CASSVGFLGHGYTF. The DNA of the CDR3 is TGTGCCAGCAGCGTGGGATTTTTGGGGCATGGCTACACCTTC.

In its sample, this clone was seen once. The CDR3 is CASSRRTGNDQPQHF. CDR3 nucleotides: TGTGCCAGCAGCCGACGGACAGGAAACGATCAGCCCCAGCATTTT. The chain couples TRBV2 to TRBJ1-5; 7 positions match TRBD1. The CDR3 consists of 15 residues. With 6 bases clipped from V and 5 bases from J, the junction kept 10 bases outside the gene matches. The germline gives CDR1 SNHLY, CDR2 FYNNEI.

This clone was observed once. V usage is TRBV30 and J usage is TRBJ1-1; D gene unclear. The CDR3 loop spans 12 amino acids. Germline V gene lookup returns CDR1 GTSNPN and CDR2 SVGIG (reference sequence). Trimming removed 0 bases from V and 11 bases from J, with 13 bases in between. For the CDR3, the DNA is TGTGCCTGGAGTGTGACTTCCTCAACGGCTTTCTTT. Its translation is CAWSVTSSTAFF.

The CDR3 spells CASSLGQGAYEQYV. CDR3 bases: TGTGCCAGCAGCTTGGGACAGGGGGCCTACGAGCAGTACGTC. The genes are TRBV5-8 and TRBJ2-7; 9 bases line up with TRBD1. The germline V gene encodes CDR1 SGHTS and CDR2 YDEGEE. The CDR3 is 14 residues long. Trimming took 0 bases from V and 2 from J; bases not matched to a gene: 0.

The V gene is TRBV6-1, the J gene TRBJ1-5; D is undetermined. CDR3 length: 13 amino acids. Looked up from germline, CDR1 is MNHNS and CDR2 is SASEGT. The V gene lost 1 base and the J gene lost 5 bases, with 6 bases spanning the gap. This CDR3 reads CASSEVRHQPQHF. The CDR3 DNA reads as TGTGCCAGCAGTGAAGTGAGGCATCAGCCCCAGCATTTT.